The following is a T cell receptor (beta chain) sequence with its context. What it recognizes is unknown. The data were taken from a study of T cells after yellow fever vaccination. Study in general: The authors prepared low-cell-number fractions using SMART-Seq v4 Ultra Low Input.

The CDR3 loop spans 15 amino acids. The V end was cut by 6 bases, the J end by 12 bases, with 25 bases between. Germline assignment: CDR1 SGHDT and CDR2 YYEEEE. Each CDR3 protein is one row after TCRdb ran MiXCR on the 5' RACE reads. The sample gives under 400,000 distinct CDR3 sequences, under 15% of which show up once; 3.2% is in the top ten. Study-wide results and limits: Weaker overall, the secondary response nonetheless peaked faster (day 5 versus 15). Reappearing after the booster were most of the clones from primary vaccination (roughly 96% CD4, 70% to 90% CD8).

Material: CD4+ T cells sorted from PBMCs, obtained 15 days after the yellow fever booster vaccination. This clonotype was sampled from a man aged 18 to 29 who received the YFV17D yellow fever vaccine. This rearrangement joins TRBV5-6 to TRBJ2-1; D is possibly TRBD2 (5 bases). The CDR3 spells CASTVSEAANRGQFF. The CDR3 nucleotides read TGTGCCAGCACCGTCTCGGAAGCGGCAAACCGGGGGCAGTTCTTC.